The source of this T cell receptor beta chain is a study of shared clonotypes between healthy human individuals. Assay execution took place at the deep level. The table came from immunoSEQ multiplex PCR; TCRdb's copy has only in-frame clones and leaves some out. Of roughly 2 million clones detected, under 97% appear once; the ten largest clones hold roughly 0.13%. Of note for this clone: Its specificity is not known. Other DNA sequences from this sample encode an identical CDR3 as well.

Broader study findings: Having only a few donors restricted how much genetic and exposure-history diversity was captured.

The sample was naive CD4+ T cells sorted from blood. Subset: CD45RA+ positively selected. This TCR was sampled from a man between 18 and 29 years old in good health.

The CDR3 nucleotides read TGCAGCGTTGAAACAGGGTATGGCTACACCTTC. It is translated as CSVETGYGYTF. The chain is built from TRBV29-1 and TRBJ1-2, with D maybe TRBD1 (6 bases). CDR3 length: 11 amino acids. Trimming cost V 2 bases and J 5 bases, with 6 bases left between them. Looked up from germline, CDR1 is SQVTM and CDR2 is ANQGSEA.